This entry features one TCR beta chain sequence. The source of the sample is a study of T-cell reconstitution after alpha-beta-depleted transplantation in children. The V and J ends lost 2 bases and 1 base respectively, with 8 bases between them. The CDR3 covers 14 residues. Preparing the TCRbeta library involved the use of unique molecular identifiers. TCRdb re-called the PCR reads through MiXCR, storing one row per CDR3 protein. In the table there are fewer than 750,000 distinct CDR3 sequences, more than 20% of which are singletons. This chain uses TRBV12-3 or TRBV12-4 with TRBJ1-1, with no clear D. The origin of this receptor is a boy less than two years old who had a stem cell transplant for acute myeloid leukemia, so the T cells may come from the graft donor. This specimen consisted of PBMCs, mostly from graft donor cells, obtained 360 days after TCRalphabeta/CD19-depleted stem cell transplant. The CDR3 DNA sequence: TGTGCCAGCAGTTTAACGTTTGCGAACACTGAAGCTTTCTTT. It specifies CASSLTFANTEAFF.